A single sample gave rise to the 8 T cell receptor beta chains below, sequenced in a study of blood T cell repertoires in COVID-19. Libraries were prepared by immunoSEQ multiplex PCR; TCRdb keeps only in-frame clonotypes and omits some of them. The data contain hundreds of thousands of clones, 85% of them singletons. Sequencing used peripheral blood. The receptor source for this set is a human donor in a cohort sampled during active COVID-19.

The V gene is TRBV7-2, the J gene TRBJ2-5, with D hard to call. V lost 5 bases and J lost 1, with 11 bases in between. The CDR3 runs to 14 residues. Germline lookup yields CDR1 SGHTA and CDR2 FQGNSA. The CDR3 DNA is TGTGCCAGCAGCCTCGCCTGGGCCCAAGAGACCCAGTACTTC. Residues: CASSLAWAQETQYF.

The rearrangement links TRBV5-6 to TRBJ2-1; 11 bases agree with TRBD2. V trimming: 4 bases; J trimming: 4 bases; junction bases outside the gene matches: 4. Germline lookup yields CDR1 SGHDT and CDR2 YYEEEE. The CDR3 is 15 residues long. The CDR3 bases are TGTGCCAGCAGCCCCGGACTAGCGGGTTACAATGAGCAGTTCTTC. Encoded protein: CASSPGLAGYNEQFF.

This clone appeared many times. The V call is TRBV7-9, the J call TRBJ1-3; 8 bases map to TRBD1. This CDR3 has 17 amino acids. The junction had 11 bases not matched to a gene; V was cut back by 5 bases and J by 2 bases. Germline-derived CDR1 and CDR2 are SEHNR and FQNEAQ (reference sequence). CDR3: CASSESYTGGAGNTIYF. The CDR3 DNA is TGTGCCAGCAGCGAATCCTACACAGGGGGTGCTGGAAACACCATATATTTT.

The V and J genes are TRBV3-1 (or the pseudogene TRBV3-2) and TRBJ2-1; 7 bases line up with TRBD2. The CDR3 loop spans 17 amino acids. Looked up from germline, CDR1 is LGHDT and CDR2 is YNNKEL (reference sequence). The V and J ends lost 4 bases and 7 bases, in that order; junction bases with no gene match: 16. This chain's CDR3 is CASSRGLASGSANEQFF. CDR3 bases: TGTGCCAGCAGCCGGGGCCTCGCTAGCGGATCGGCGAATGAGCAGTTCTTC.

The V call is TRBV19, the J call TRBJ2-1; TRBD2 agrees at 10 bases. The CDR3 is 15 amino acids. Trimming removed 3 bases from V and 9 bases from J; junction bases left unmatched: 8. Germline assignment: CDR1 LNHDA and CDR2 SQIVND (reference sequence). CDR3 coding DNA: TGTGCCAGTAGTATTTTTAGCGGGAGGACAGGTGAGCAGTTCTTC. It is translated as CASSIFSGRTGEQFF.

In DNA, the CDR3 is TGTGCCAGCAGTCCTTACGACAGCGTAAATCAGCCCCAGCATTTT. Its protein product is CASSPYDSVNQPQHF. This chain joins TRBV27 and TRBJ1-5; weak D call: TRBD1 (5 bases). Per the germline V gene, CDR1 is MNHEY and CDR2 is SMNVEV (reference sequence). This CDR3 region has 15 residues. Trimming removed 5 bases from V and 4 bases from J, with 15 bases in between.

This clone has a single count. V is TRBV25-1 and J is TRBJ1-2, with D perhaps matching TRBD1 (5 bases). Germline-derived CDR1 and CDR2 are MGHDK and SYGVNS. V was trimmed by 4 bases and J by 4 bases, leaving 10 bases between them. This CDR3 contains 13 residues. Here the CDR3 reads CASSVDSLYGYTF. CDR3 sequence (DNA): TGTGCCAGCAGTGTAGACAGTCTCTATGGCTACACCTTC.

The V call is TRBV28, the J call TRBJ2-7, with 7 bases lining up with TRBD2. The CDR3 length is 14 residues. The trim removed 3 bases at V and 4 bases at J, leaving 6 bases unmatched. CDR1 and CDR2 from the germline V gene are MDHEN and SYDVKM. The CDR3 sequence is CASSFGGSWYEQYF. In DNA, the CDR3 is TGTGCCAGCAGTTTCGGCGGGAGTTGGTACGAGCAGTACTTC.